The 27 T cell receptor beta chains below all came from one sample that was sequenced in a study of T cells expressing NK-cell markers. TCRdb re-called the 5' RACE reads; one entry per CDR3 protein, DNA not given. Across hundreds of thousands of distinct CDR3 sequences, the top ten clones capture under 7.5% of the sample. The sample taken for sequencing was blood T cells: a sorted CD56 or NKG2C T cell subset, CD4+ or CD8+ T cells, or bulk PBMC T cells (not recorded which). Receptors originate from a woman between 18 and 70 years old in good health.

V is TRBV12-3 or TRBV12-4 and J is TRBJ1-3. This CDR3 contains 13 residues. CDR3 protein: CASSPSSGSTIYF.

The rearrangement links TRBV12-3 or TRBV12-4 to TRBJ2-1. The CDR3 consists of 12 residues. This CDR3 reads CASRNSDWEQFF.

The rearrangement uses TRBV2 and TRBJ2-5. The CDR3 loop spans 16 amino acids. Germline V gene lookup returns CDR1 SNHLY and CDR2 FYNNEI. The CDR3 here is CASSELLAIGQETQYF.

This chain connects TRBV7-6 to TRBJ2-7. CDR1 and CDR2 (germline): SGHVS, FNYEAQ. The CDR3 contains 14 residues. The CDR3 sequence is CASSLLGETYEQYF.

V gene TRBV7-9 combines with J gene TRBJ1-4. The CDR3 contains 15 residues. Per germline, CDR1 SEHNR and CDR2 FQNEAQ (reference sequence). Here the CDR3 reads CASSLGQVGLEKLFF.

The chain uses TRBV20-1 and TRBJ2-1; the TCRdb D gene call, TRBD2, has no DNA to confirm it. This CDR3 has 11 residues. Germline CDR1 reads DFQATT; CDR2 reads SNEGSKA (reference sequence). The CDR3 is CSALAGGEAFF.

The V gene is TRBV7-6, the J gene TRBJ2-7; TCRdb outputs TRBD2, but without DNA this stays unchecked. Germline CDR1 and CDR2: SGHVS and FNYEAQ. The CDR3 runs 13 residues. CDR3 residues: CASTGPETYEQYF. Drawing the rest from reference TRBV7-6 and TRBJ2-7, the complete variable domain is GAGVSQSPRYKVTKRGQDVALRCDPISGHVSLYWYRQALGQGPEFLTYFNYEAQQDKSGLPNDRFSAERPEGSISTLTIQRTEQRDSAMYRCASTGPETYEQYFGPGTRLTVT.

V is TRBV2 and J is TRBJ2-7; the D gene TCRdb calls, TRBD2, cannot be checked with no DNA. CDR1 is SNHLY, CDR2 FYNNEI, per germline. The CDR3 has 13 amino acids. The CDR3 is CASRGLVSYEQYF.

The V gene is TRBV12-3 or TRBV12-4, the J gene TRBJ2-3. The CDR3 totals 16 residues. The chain's CDR3 is CASSFGVHPTQDTQYF.

The chain combines TRBV9 with TRBJ2-1; the D call from TCRdb, TRBD2, cannot be confirmed without DNA. Germline CDR1 reads SGDLS; CDR2 reads YYNGEE. The CDR3 sequence is 15 residues long. CDR3 in amino acids: CASSVDGGFYNEQFF.

The chain carries TRBV7-8 and TRBJ2-5; TCRdb picks TRBD1, but there is no DNA to check that call. Germline V CDR1 and CDR2: SGHVS, FQNEAQ. The CDR3 is made up of 14 amino acids. Here the CDR3 reads CASSSRQHQETQYF.

J is TRBJ1-2 and V is TRBV5-5; absent DNA, TCRdb's TRBD1 call cannot be checked. Germline CDR1 reads SGHKS; CDR2 reads YYEKEE (reference sequence). The CDR3 contains 18 residues. CDR3 sequence: CASSSGSPDRGGEDGYTF.

The chain combines TRBV7-2 with TRBJ2-1; the D call from TCRdb, TRBD2, cannot be confirmed without DNA. Germline lookup yields CDR1 SGHTA and CDR2 FQGNSA. The CDR3 contains 16 residues. Here the CDR3 reads CASSDRLAGNSGEQFF.

The V call is TRBV29-1, the J call TRBJ2-5; TCRdb picks TRBD1, but there is no DNA to check that call. Germline assignment: CDR1 SQVTM and CDR2 ANQGSEA. The CDR3 length is 13 residues. CDR3 sequence reads: CSATPGSRETQYF. Filled out from reference TRBV29-1 and TRBJ2-5, the complete variable domain reads SAVISQKPSRDICQRGTSLTIQCQVDSQVTMMFWYRQQPGQSLTLIATANQGSEATYESGFVIDKFPISRPNLTFSTLTVSNMSPEDSSIYLCSATPGSRETQYFGPGTRLLVL.

The chain joins TRBV28 to TRBJ1-2; no DNA is available, so the TRBD1 call from TCRdb remains unchecked. This CDR3 has 15 amino acids. Germline lookup yields CDR1 MDHEN and CDR2 SYDVKM. The CDR3 sequence: CASSVEGKTIYGYTF.

V and J are TRBV4-2 and TRBJ2-7; absent DNA, TCRdb's TRBD1 call cannot be checked. The CDR3 runs to 15 residues. Germline-derived CDR1 and CDR2 are LGHNA and YNFKEQ. CDR3 sequence reads: CASSQAPGTAYEQYF.

J is TRBJ2-1 and V is TRBV11-2; TCRdb's D call, TRBD1, is unchecked because there is no DNA. Per germline, CDR1 SGHAT and CDR2 FQNNGV. CDR3 length: 14 residues. CDR3 region: CASSRGTTGNEQFF.

The chain joins TRBV7-9 to TRBJ1-4; TCRdb indicates TRBD1, and absent DNA this call remains unverified. The CDR3 runs 11 residues. The V gene's germline CDR1 is SEHNR and CDR2 FQNEAQ (reference sequence). The CDR3 spells CASSHREKLFF.

This chain links TRBV7-9 with TRBJ2-7; the D call from TCRdb, TRBD2, cannot be confirmed without DNA. The CDR3 loop spans 12 amino acids. Germline CDR1 SEHNR, CDR2 FQNEAQ (reference sequence). The CDR3 protein is CASSLRAREQYF.

The V and J genes are TRBV4-1 and TRBJ2-5; TCRdb names TRBD1, which stays unverified in the absence of DNA. The germline gives CDR1 MGHRA, CDR2 YSYEKL. The CDR3 covers 14 residues. Here the CDR3 reads CASRDRGNQETQYF.

J is TRBJ2-7 and V is TRBV10-3; TCRdb proposes TRBD1, but this gene call is untestable without DNA. The length of the CDR3 is 14 residues. The germline gives CDR1 ENHRY, CDR2 SYGVKD. The CDR3 is CAISESNRAYEQYF.

V gene TRBV12-3 or TRBV12-4 combines with J gene TRBJ2-4; as DNA is missing, the TRBD2 call by TCRdb cannot be tested. This CDR3 has 16 amino acids. The CDR3 spells CASSFGTSGAKNIQYF.

The rearrangement joins TRBV12-3 or TRBV12-4 to TRBJ2-5; TCRdb outputs TRBD2, but without DNA this stays unchecked. The CDR3 contains 19 residues. CDR3 loop: CASLRRGLAGVEGQETQYF.

V and J are TRBV5-1 and TRBJ1-4; TCRdb calls TRBD1, which cannot be checked without DNA. Germline V gene lookup returns CDR1 SGHRS and CDR2 YFSETQ. The CDR3 has 18 residues. The CDR3 sequence: CASARSTGGAYTDEKLFF.

The rearrangement uses TRBV7-2 and TRBJ2-5; absent DNA, TCRdb's TRBD1 call cannot be checked. CDR1 is SGHTA, CDR2 FQGNSA, per germline. The CDR3 has 14 residues. CDR3 loop: CASSGGAFQETQYF.

V usage is TRBV6-6 and J usage is TRBJ2-3. CDR3 length: 12 amino acids. From germline, CDR1 is MNHNY and CDR2 SVGAGI (reference sequence). CDR3 in amino acids: CASSYSGNTQYF.

This chain uses TRBV7-7 with TRBJ2-2; TCRdb indicates TRBD2, and absent DNA this call remains unverified. The CDR3 length is 16 residues. From germline, CDR1 is SSHAT and CDR2 FNYEAQ (reference sequence). CDR3 loop: CASYPVAGVDTGELFF.